This entry lists 31 T cell receptor beta chains sequenced from one sample in a study of T-cell reconstitution after alpha-beta-depleted transplantation in children. Using unique molecular identifiers, the investigators prepared the TCRbeta library. TCRdb redid the calling of the PCR reads with MiXCR, one entry per CDR3 protein. The repertoire holds 95,000 to 120,000 distinct CDR3 sequences, approximately 6.4% seen once, with 23% in the top ten. The sample was PBMCs, mostly from graft donor cells, taken 360 days after TCRalphabeta/CD19-depleted stem cell transplant. The receptors here all came from a male patient aged 2 to 10 who had a stem cell transplant for acute lymphoblastic leukemia, so the T cells may come from the graft donor.

Only a few counts were recorded for this clonotype. The genes are TRBV5-1 and TRBJ1-1, with a possible D match to TRBD1 (5 bases). V was cut by 0 bases and J by 7 bases, with 16 bases left in between. The CDR3 is 15 residues long. Looked up from germline, CDR1 is SGHRS and CDR2 is YFSETQ. Here the CDR3 reads CASSLGGMGEGEAFF. The CDR3 DNA sequence: TGCGCCAGCAGCTTGGGCGGGATGGGGGAGGGTGAAGCTTTCTTT.

This clonotype was seen a few times. The V and J genes are TRBV7-9 and TRBJ1-1; 7 positions match TRBD1. Germline V lookup: CDR1 SEHNR, CDR2 FQNEAQ (reference sequence). The CDR3 runs to 15 residues. V was clipped by 5 bases and J by 5 bases; unmatched bases: 11. DNA for the CDR3: TGTGCCAGCAGCCCCCCGCGGACAGGAGGGACTGAAGCTTTCTTT. Amino acids: CASSPPRTGGTEAFF.

This clonotype was counted ten times or more. The chain is built from TRBV7-9 and TRBJ2-5, with 12 bases lining up with TRBD2. The CDR3 runs to 14 residues. The J segment lost 3 bases and the V segment lost 5 bases, leaving 1 base of the junction unmatched. Germline CDR1 SEHNR, CDR2 FQNEAQ (reference sequence). The CDR3 DNA follows: TGTGCCAGCAGCCGGACTAGCGGGAAAGAGACCCAGTACTTC. Protein product: CASSRTSGKETQYF.

This clonotype was found a few times. The chain recombines TRBV27 with TRBJ2-1, with D possibly being TRBD1 (6 bases). CDR3 length: 16 residues. CDR1 and CDR2 (germline): MNHEY, SMNVEV (reference sequence). V lost 4 bases and J lost 9, with 22 bases in between. CDR3 protein: CASSWTRRPEGVEQFF. DNA of the CDR3: TGTGCCAGCAGTTGGACACGGCGGCCTGAGGGGGTTGAGCAGTTCTTC.

This clonotype was found many times. The V call is TRBV5-1, the J call TRBJ2-2, with a possible D match to TRBD2 (6 bases). The CDR3 consists of 15 residues. Germline lookup yields CDR1 SGHRS and CDR2 YFSETQ. V lost 3 bases to trimming and J lost 3 bases, with 12 bases between them. The CDR3 sequence is CASSSGTGHTGELFF. CDR3 nucleotides: TGCGCCAGCAGCTCGGGGACTGGCCACACCGGGGAGCTGTTTTTT.

At least ten counts were recorded for this clonotype. CDR3 residues: CASSTRAASNQPQHF. The DNA for the CDR3 is TGTGCCAGCAGTACGAGGGCGGCAAGCAATCAGCCCCAGCATTTT. This rearrangement joins TRBV28 to TRBJ1-5; D gene unclear. Germline V CDR1 and CDR2: MDHEN, SYDVKM. This CDR3 spans 15 amino acids. V lost 5 bases to trimming and J lost 1 base, with 12 bases between them.

This clonotype was counted only a few times. V gene TRBV20-1 combines with J gene TRBJ2-3, with D unclear. The V and J ends lost 4 bases and 4 bases respectively, with 12 bases between them. The CDR3 extends over 13 amino acids. Germline V gene data show CDR1 as DFQATT and CDR2 as SNEGSKA (reference sequence). The CDR3 sequence is CSAIPLIPDTQYF. For the CDR3, the DNA is TGCAGTGCTATTCCCCTAATCCCAGATACGCAGTATTTT.

This clonotype was seen ten or more times. This chain joins TRBV12-3 or TRBV12-4 and TRBJ2-1; tentatively, D is TRBD2 (6 bases). The CDR3 has 13 residues. V was clipped by 1 base and J by 10 bases, with 11 bases between them. CDR3 in DNA: TGTGCCAGCAGTTTAGGGGACTCAAGGGAGCAGTTCTTC. It specifies CASSLGDSREQFF.

This clonotype was observed many times. The J gene is TRBJ1-2, the V gene TRBV9, with a tentative D call TRBD1 (5 bases). This CDR3 contains 15 residues. The V end was cut by 2 bases, the J end by 0 bases, with 11 bases between. From germline, CDR1 is SGDLS and CDR2 YYNGEE. The chain's CDR3 is CASSVGDGSNYGYTF. The DNA for the CDR3 is TGTGCCAGCAGCGTGGGGGACGGCTCTAACTATGGCTACACCTTC.

This clonotype was seen at least ten times. This chain connects TRBV5-1 to TRBJ1-2; 8 bases align to TRBD1. V lost 0 bases and J lost 4; bases outside the gene matches: 5. Germline CDR1 and CDR2: SGHRS and YFSETQ. The CDR3 is 15 residues long. The CDR3: CASSLVDRATYGYTF. CDR3 bases: TGCGCCAGCAGCTTGGTGGACAGGGCGACCTATGGCTACACCTTC.

In this sample, this clonotype turned up many times. The chain has TRBV5-4 and TRBJ1-2; the match to TRBD1 covers 9 bases. The CDR3 loop spans 13 amino acids. CDR1 is SGHNT, CDR2 YYREEE, per germline (reference sequence). The V gene end was trimmed by 5 bases and the J gene end by 9 bases; junction bases not matched to a gene: 8. CDR3 loop: CASSSDRGESYTF. CDR3 sequence (DNA): TGTGCCAGCAGTTCGGACAGGGGAGAAAGCTACACCTTC.

The V call is TRBV12-3 or TRBV12-4, the J call TRBJ2-5; 11 bases are a match to TRBD1. The CDR3 has 15 amino acids. Germline trimming cut 8 bases from V and 5 bases from J; bases unmatched to any gene: 10. CDR3 nucleotides: TGTGCCAGCGGGGGGGACAGGGGGTTAAGGGAGACCCAGTACTTC. Its protein product is CASGGDRGLRETQYF.

This clonotype was counted ten times or more. The V and J genes are TRBV4-3 and TRBJ2-2; D unresolved. V lost 5 bases and J 6 bases, leaving 16 bases between the germline ends. The V gene's germline CDR1 is LGHNA and CDR2 YSLEER. The CDR3 runs 15 residues. This CDR3 is CASSFRLPEAGELFF. CDR3 nucleotides: TGCGCCAGCAGCTTCCGATTACCTGAAGCCGGGGAGCTGTTTTTT.

The rearrangement links TRBV25-1 to TRBJ2-7; the D gene is possibly TRBD2 (7 bases). V shed 3 bases and J shed 6 bases, with 15 bases lying between them. This CDR3 region has 14 residues. CDR1 and CDR2 (germline): MGHDK, SYGVNS. CDR3 in DNA: TGTGCCAGCAGTGACGCGGGGGCAGCTGGCGAGCAGTACTTC. Translating gives CASSDAGAAGEQYF.

This rearrangement joins TRBV7-3 to TRBJ2-5, with 7 bases aligning to TRBD2. V trimming: 5 bases; J trimming: 1 base; junction bases outside the gene matches: 4. The CDR3 spans 14 residues. Germline loops: CDR1 SGHTA, CDR2 FQGTGA. DNA of the CDR3: TGTGCCAGCAGCCGGGGCGGGAGCCAAGAGACCCAGTACTTC. This gives the protein CASSRGGSQETQYF. Variable domain in full (rest from reference TRBV7-3 and TRBJ2-5): GAGVSQTPSNKVTEKGKYVELRCDPISGHTALYWYRQSLGQGPEFLIYFQGTGAADDSGLPNDRFFAVRPEGSVSTLKIQRTERGDSAVYLCASSRGGSQETQYFGPGTRLLVL.

This clonotype occurred a few times. The rearrangement joins TRBV28 to TRBJ1-2, with D hard to call. The CDR3 has 14 residues. Trimming left V 0 bases short and J 8 bases short, with 13 bases between. CDR1 MDHEN and CDR2 SYDVKM come from the germline V gene. CDR3 residues: CASSLWVELGGYTF. CDR3 bases: TGTGCCAGCAGTTTATGGGTGGAATTGGGAGGCTACACCTTC.

Ten or more counts support this clonotype. The V gene is TRBV4-3, the J gene TRBJ2-1, with 7 bases lining up with TRBD2. Germline V gene lookup returns CDR1 LGHNA and CDR2 YSLEER. The V segment lost 0 bases and the J segment 4 bases; nucleotides outside the gene matches: 9. CDR3 length equals 17 residues. The CDR3 region is CASSQDPRRTSYNEQFF. CDR3 DNA: TGCGCCAGCAGCCAAGATCCTCGCCGGACTAGTTACAATGAGCAGTTCTTC.

The table lists this clonotype with many counts. The genes are TRBV12-5 and TRBJ1-1, with D unclear. The CDR3 spans 17 residues. V lost 3 bases and J lost 1, with 18 bases in between. From germline, CDR1 is LGHNT and CDR2 FRNRAP. CDR3 protein: CASGFTLESRGNTEAFF. CDR3 coding DNA: TGTGCTAGTGGTTTCACTCTAGAGAGCCGGGGGAACACTGAAGCTTTCTTT.

This clonotype was recorded a few times. The chain combines TRBV13 with TRBJ2-7, with 7 bases that match TRBD2. Germline V gene data show CDR1 as PRHDT and CDR2 as FYEKMQ (reference sequence). V trimming: 0 bases; J trimming: 7 bases; junction bases outside the gene matches: 6. The CDR3 contains 14 residues. The CDR3 here is CASSLGLADSEQYF. The DNA for the CDR3 is TGTGCCAGCAGCTTAGGTCTAGCGGACTCTGAGCAGTACTTC.

The sample holds many counts of this clonotype. This CDR3 is CASSGWSNQPQHF. In nucleotides, the CDR3 is TGTGCCAGCAGTGGGTGGAGCAATCAGCCCCAGCATTTT. The V and J genes are TRBV28 and TRBJ1-5; D remains ambiguous. This CDR3 has 13 amino acids. CDR1 and CDR2 (germline): MDHEN, SYDVKM. The V and J ends lost 5 bases and 1 base respectively, with 6 bases between them.

This clonotype occurred a few times. This chain joins TRBV6-2 or TRBV6-3 and TRBJ2-5, with TRBD2 identical over 8 bases. The length of the CDR3 is 14 residues. J lost 7 bases, V lost 4 bases, and 8 bases had no gene match. Looked up from germline, CDR1 is MNHEY and CDR2 is SVGEGT. CDR3: CASSSGGAIWTQYF. CDR3 in DNA: TGTGCCAGCAGTTCCGGGGGGGCCATTTGGACCCAGTACTTC.

Ten or more counts support this clonotype. The rearrangement uses TRBV5-5 and TRBJ2-2; the match to TRBD1 covers 10 bases. This CDR3 spans 16 amino acids. J was trimmed by 5 bases and V by 2 bases; bases with no gene match: 6. The V gene's germline CDR1 is SGHKS and CDR2 YYEKEE (reference sequence). The CDR3 region is CASSFMTGGYTGELFF. The CDR3 coding sequence is TGTGCCAGCAGCTTTATGACAGGGGGCTATACCGGGGAGCTGTTTTTT.

This clonotype was seen only a few times. The DNA for the CDR3 is TGTGCCAGCAGCCCTCGACTAGCGGGAGCTCCGGGCACAGATACGCAGTATTTT. As protein: CASSPRLAGAPGTDTQYF. The genes are TRBV9 and TRBJ2-3, with 12 bases matching TRBD2. The germline gives CDR1 SGDLS, CDR2 YYNGEE. The junction had 10 bases not matched to a gene; V was cut back by 4 bases and J by 1 base. CDR3 length: 18 amino acids. Full variable domain (missing parts from reference TRBV9 and TRBJ2-3): DSGVTQTPKHLITATGQRVTLRCSPRSGDLSVYWYQQSLDQGLQFLIQYYNGEERAKGNILERFSAQQFPDLHSELNLSSLELGDSALYFCASSPRLAGAPGTDTQYFGPGTRLTVL.

The V gene is TRBV28, the J gene TRBJ2-5, with D maybe TRBD2 (7 bases). CDR1 and CDR2 (germline): MDHEN, SYDVKM. Trimming left V 4 bases short and J 7 bases short, with 16 bases between. CDR3 length equals 14 residues. The CDR3 is CASSSPPGGRTQYF. The CDR3 bases are TGTGCCAGCAGTTCCCCCCCGGGGGGCAGGACCCAGTACTTC.

In this sample, this clonotype turned up a few times. The chain combines TRBV29-1 with TRBJ1-2; no reliable D call. Deletions cut 0 bases from V and 7 bases from J, with 9 bases between. From germline, CDR1 is SQVTM and CDR2 ANQGSEA. The CDR3 spans 12 residues. The CDR3 region is CSVEEQYGGYTF. CDR3 in DNA: TGCAGCGTTGAAGAGCAGTACGGTGGCTACACCTTC.

This clonotype has a handful of counts. The genes are TRBV9 and TRBJ2-6; 12 bases are a match to TRBD2. Germline lookup yields CDR1 SGDLS and CDR2 YYNGEE. The CDR3 loop spans 20 amino acids. Trimming removed 4 bases from V and 2 bases from J; junction bases left unmatched: 13. In DNA form, the CDR3 reads TGTGCCAGCAGCCTCCGACTAGCGGGAGTGGAACTAGCTGGGGCCAACGTCCTGACTTTC. Protein: CASSLRLAGVELAGANVLTF. The full variable domain, completed using reference TRBV9 and TRBJ2-6, is DSGVTQTPKHLITATGQRVTLRCSPRSGDLSVYWYQQSLDQGLQFLIQYYNGEERAKGNILERFSAQQFPDLHSELNLSSLELGDSALYFCASSLRLAGVELAGANVLTFGAGSRLTVL.

The CDR3 bases are TGTGCCACCTCCGTCGCCACTGAAGCTTTCTTT. Translating gives CATSVATEAFF. The chain joins TRBV28 to TRBJ1-1; unclear D gene. The V gene's germline CDR1 is MDHEN and CDR2 SYDVKM. This CDR3 region has 11 residues. V was pared by 10 bases and J by 4 bases, with 10 bases between.

This clonotype occurred many times. V usage is TRBV27 and J usage is TRBJ2-4, with unresolved D. The CDR3 totals 17 residues. CDR1 and CDR2 (germline): MNHEY, SMNVEV (reference sequence). V lost 0 bases to trimming and J lost 2 bases, with 14 bases between them. CDR3 amino acids: CASSLSWPTKSKNIQYF. The CDR3 DNA reads as TGTGCCAGCAGTTTATCTTGGCCGACAAAATCCAAAAACATTCAGTACTTC.

The genes are TRBV20-1 and TRBJ2-3; D gene unclear. Trimming removed 2 bases from V and 3 bases from J, with 15 bases in between. The CDR3 has 15 residues. Per the germline V gene, CDR1 is DFQATT and CDR2 is SNEGSKA (reference sequence). The CDR3 DNA follows: TGCAGTGCTAGAAATGTTGGGGTATGGACAGATACGCAGTATTTT. It codes for CSARNVGVWTDTQYF.

This clonotype was counted at least ten times. The V and J genes are TRBV9 and TRBJ2-2, with unresolved D. This CDR3 contains 14 residues. The V end was cut by 0 bases, the J end by 4 bases, with 7 bases between. The germline V gene has CDR1 SGDLS and CDR2 YYNGEE. CDR3 sequence reads: CASSVVGVTGELFF. CDR3 nucleotides: TGTGCCAGCAGCGTAGTTGGAGTCACCGGGGAGCTGTTTTTT.

This clonotype occurred many times. The rearrangement uses TRBV9 and TRBJ2-1; TRBD2 aligns across 8 bases. The germline V gene has CDR1 SGDLS and CDR2 YYNGEE. V trimming: 4 bases; J trimming: 5 bases; junction bases outside the gene matches: 11. The CDR3 is 16 residues long. This chain's CDR3 is CASSIGGGLRDNEQFF. CDR3 in DNA: TGTGCCAGCAGCATCGGCGGGGGGTTAAGGGACAATGAGCAGTTCTTC.